The clone carrying this T cell receptor beta chain was detected ten times or more. Its antigen is unknown. Genomic DNA from bulk tumor acted as the template, and around 0.55 ug was loaded per sample. Several biopsies were collected from each primary tumor during surgery. They were spaced as far apart as possible within the tumor mass. Patients underwent curative surgery for untreated, newly diagnosed non-small cell lung cancer. Donors were newly diagnosed non-small cell lung cancer patients having surgery with curative intent. These data come from a study of immune heterogeneity within non-small cell lung tumors. Study background: The tumors comprised several squamous cell carcinomas, around 10 non-squamous carcinomas and 1 not otherwise specified.

The authors amplified TCR beta CDR3 by multiplex PCR with 32 V and 13 J primers. TCRdb reanalysed the multiplex PCR reads using MiXCR and keeps one entry per CDR3 protein. The sample carries 7,500 to 10,000 distinct CDR3 sequences, roughly a third recorded once. Whole-study results and caveats: Tumor sites within a patient were found to share identical dominant CDR3 beta clonotypes, and site-unique high-frequency clones were also present.

The clonotype was recovered from a man between 60 and 75 years old with non-small cell lung cancer. Sequencing was carried out using lung tumor tissue.

The CDR3 here is CASSQVGTDTQYF. The CDR3 bases are TGCGCCAGCAGCCAAGTTGGGACAGATACGCAGTATTTT. The chain employs TRBV4-3 and TRBJ2-3; D is ambiguous. Trimming left V 1 base short and J 3 bases short, with 5 bases between. Germline V gene sequence: CDR1 LGHNA, CDR2 YSLEER. This CDR3 region has 13 residues.